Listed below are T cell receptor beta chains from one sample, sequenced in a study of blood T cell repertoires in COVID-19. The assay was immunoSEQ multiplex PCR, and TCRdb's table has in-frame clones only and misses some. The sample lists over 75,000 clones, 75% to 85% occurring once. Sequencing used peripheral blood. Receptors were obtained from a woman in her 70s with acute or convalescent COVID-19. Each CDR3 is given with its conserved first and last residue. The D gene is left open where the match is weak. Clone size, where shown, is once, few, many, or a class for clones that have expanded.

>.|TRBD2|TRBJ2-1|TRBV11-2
CASSLVLFSGIFF
TGTGCCAGCAGCTTAGTTTTGTTCAGCGGGATATTCTTC
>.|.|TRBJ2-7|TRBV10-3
CAIRPGLSSSYEQYF
TGTGCCATCAGACCGGGACTGTCGAGCTCCTACGAGCAGTACTTC
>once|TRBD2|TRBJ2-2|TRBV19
CASSTSSSGRLGGELFF
TGTGCCAGTAGTACATCCTCTAGCGGGAGACTCGGCGGGGAGCTGTTTTTT
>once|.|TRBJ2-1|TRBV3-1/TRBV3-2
CASSQDLAHNEQFF
TGTGCCAGCAGCCAAGATCTAGCCCACAATGAGCAGTTCTTC
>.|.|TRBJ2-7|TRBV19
CASRGLLSYEQYF
TGTGCCAGCCGCGGACTACTCTCCTACGAGCAGTACTTC
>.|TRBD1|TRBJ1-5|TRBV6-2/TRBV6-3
CASSFTGDNQPQHF
TGTGCCAGCAGTTTCACAGGGGACAATCAGCCCCAGCATTTT
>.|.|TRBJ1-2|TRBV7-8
CASSPLSPGWDYGYTF
TGTGCCAGCAGCCCCCTATCTCCGGGATGGGACTATGGCTACACCTTC
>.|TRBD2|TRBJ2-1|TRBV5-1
CASSYGLAGGGEQFF
TGCGCCAGCAGCTACGGACTAGCGGGAGGGGGTGAGCAGTTCTTC
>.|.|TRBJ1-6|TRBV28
CASSLAGNKFNSPLHF
TGTGCCAGCAGTTTGGCGGGAAACAAATTTAATTCACCCCTCCACTTT
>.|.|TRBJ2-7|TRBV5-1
CASRGAGTTYEQYF
TGCGCCAGCAGGGGGGCCGGGACAACTTACGAGCAGTACTTC
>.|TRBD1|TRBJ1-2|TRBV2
CATGQGHGGYTF
TGTGCCACAGGACAGGGTCACGGTGGCTACACCTTC
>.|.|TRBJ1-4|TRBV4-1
CASSPPYATNEKLFF
TGCGCCAGCAGCCCCCCTTATGCAACTAATGAAAAACTGTTTTTT
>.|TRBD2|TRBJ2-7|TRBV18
CASSPGAGGTYEQYF
TGTGCCAGCTCACCGGGGGCGGGGGGCACCTACGAGCAGTACTTC
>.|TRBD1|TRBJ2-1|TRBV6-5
CASSSRDSYNEQFF
TGTGCCAGCAGTAGCCGGGACAGCTACAATGAGCAGTTCTTC
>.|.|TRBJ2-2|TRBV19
CASSISVSPGELFF
TGTGCCAGTAGTATTTCTGTTAGCCCCGGGGAGCTGTTTTTT
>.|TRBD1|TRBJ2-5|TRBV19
CASSFGTGQETQYF
TGTGCCAGTAGTTTCGGGACAGGGCAGGAGACCCAGTACTTC
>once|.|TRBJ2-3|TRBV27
CASSSPPGLGPTDTQYF
TGTGCCAGCAGTTCTCCCCCGGGATTGGGTCCCACAGATACGCAGTATTTT
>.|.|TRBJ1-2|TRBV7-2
CASSLRSGHYGYTF
TGTGCCAGCAGCTTACGCTCAGGGCACTATGGCTACACCTTC
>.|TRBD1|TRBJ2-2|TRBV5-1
CASSLGGQGYTGELFF
TGCGCCAGCAGCTTGGGAGGACAGGGATACACCGGGGAGCTGTTTTTT
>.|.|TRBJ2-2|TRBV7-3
CASSPWGDTGELFF
TGTGCCAGCAGTCCCTGGGGGGACACCGGGGAGCTGTTTTTT
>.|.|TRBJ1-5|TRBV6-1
CASSDGRPINQPQHF
TGTGCCAGCAGTGATGGGAGACCAATAAATCAGCCCCAGCATTTT
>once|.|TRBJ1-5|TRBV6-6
CASRRDTGTNQPQHF
TGTGCCAGCAGGCGAGACACGGGGACAAATCAGCCCCAGCATTTT
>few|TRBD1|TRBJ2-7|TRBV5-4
CASSFDRVGYEQYF
TGTGCCAGCAGCTTCGACAGGGTTGGCTACGAGCAGTACTTC
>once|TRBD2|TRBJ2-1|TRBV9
CASSASVAGAILIDEQFF
TGTGCCAGCAGCGCCTCTGTAGCGGGAGCGATTTTAATTGATGAGCAGTTCTTC
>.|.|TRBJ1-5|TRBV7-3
CASSSGYNQPQHF
TGTGCCAGCAGCTCGGGGTACAATCAGCCCCAGCATTTT
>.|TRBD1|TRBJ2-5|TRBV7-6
CASSLGGQGQETQYF
TGTGCCAGCAGCTTAGGGGGACAGGGCCAAGAGACCCAGTACTTC
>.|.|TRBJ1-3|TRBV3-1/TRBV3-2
CASSQVVSGNTIYF
TGTGCCAGCAGCCAAGTAGTCTCTGGAAACACCATATATTTT
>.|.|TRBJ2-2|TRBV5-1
CASSLRGPGLAANTGELFF
TGCGCCAGCAGCTTGAGGGGCCCCGGGTTGGCCGCGAACACCGGGGAGCTGTTTTTT
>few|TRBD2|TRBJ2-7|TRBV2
CASSGLAGSFEQYF
TGTGCCAGCAGTGGACTAGCGGGGAGTTTCGAGCAGTACTTC
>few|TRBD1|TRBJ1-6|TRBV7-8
CASSPPGTGYNSPLHF
TGTGCCAGCAGCCCCCCCGGGACAGGCTATAATTCACCCCTCCACTTT
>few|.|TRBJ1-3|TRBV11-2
CASSSGLRSSGNTIYF
TGTGCCAGCAGCTCAGGGCTCAGAAGCTCTGGAAACACCATATATTTT
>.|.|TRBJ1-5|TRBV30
CAWSVHGRGPQHF
TGTGCCTGGAGTGTACATGGCCGAGGGCCCCAGCATTTT
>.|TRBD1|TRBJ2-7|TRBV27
CASTLRQGGEQYF
TGTGCCAGCACCTTAAGACAGGGCGGGGAGCAGTACTTC
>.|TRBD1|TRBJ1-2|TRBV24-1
CATSDSGPTGDYGYTF
TGTGCCACCAGTGATTCTGGGCCGACAGGGGACTATGGCTACACCTTC
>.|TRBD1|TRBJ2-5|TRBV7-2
CASSPSRGRETQYF
TGTGCCAGCAGTCCAAGCAGGGGGCGGGAGACCCAGTACTTC
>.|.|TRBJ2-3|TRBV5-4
CASSLINQADTQYF
TGTGCCAGCAGCTTGATCAATCAGGCAGATACGCAGTATTTT
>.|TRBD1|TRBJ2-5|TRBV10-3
CAIRDRANQETQYF
TGTGCCATCAGGGACAGGGCCAACCAAGAGACCCAGTACTTC
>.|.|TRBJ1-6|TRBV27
CASSLIRKSAYSYNSPLHF
TGTGCCAGCAGTCTCATCCGCAAATCTGCCTACTCCTATAATTCACCCCTCCACTTT
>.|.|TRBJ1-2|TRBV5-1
CASRQGQLYGYTF
TGCGCCAGCAGACAAGGACAGCTCTATGGCTACACCTTC
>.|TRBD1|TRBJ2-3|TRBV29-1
CSVEDTDRGSGTQYF
TGCAGCGTTGAAGATACGGACAGGGGGTCGGGTACGCAGTATTTT
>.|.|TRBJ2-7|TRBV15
CATSRGGQFYEQYF
TGTGCCACCAGCAGAGGCGGACAGTTCTACGAGCAGTACTTC
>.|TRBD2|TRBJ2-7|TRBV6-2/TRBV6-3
CASSILSGGAYEQYF
TGTGCCAGCAGTATTCTAAGCGGGGGGGCCTACGAGCAGTACTTC
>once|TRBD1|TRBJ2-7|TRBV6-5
CATRDRVNEQYF
TGTGCCACCCGGGACAGGGTCAACGAGCAGTACTTC
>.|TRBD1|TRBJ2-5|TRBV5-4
CASSLPGQLQETQYF
TGTGCCAGCAGCTTGCCGGGACAGTTACAAGAGACCCAGTACTTC
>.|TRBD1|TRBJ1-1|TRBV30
CAWTGQGAGAFF
TGTGCCTGGACGGGACAGGGGGCAGGGGCTTTCTTT
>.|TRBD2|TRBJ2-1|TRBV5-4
CASSLTSGGSEQFF
TGTGCCAGCAGCTTGACTAGCGGGGGGTCGGAGCAGTTCTTC
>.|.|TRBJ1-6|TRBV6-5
CASSPGVNSPLHF
TGTGCCAGCAGCCCCGGGGTAAATTCACCCCTCCACTTT
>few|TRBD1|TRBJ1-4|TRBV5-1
CASSGGTGREKLFF
TGCGCCAGCAGCGGCGGGACAGGGCGTGAAAAACTGTTTTTT
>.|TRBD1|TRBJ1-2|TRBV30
CAWSVRGGQYGYTF
TGTGCCTGGAGTGTACGGGGGGGACAGTATGGCTACACCTTC
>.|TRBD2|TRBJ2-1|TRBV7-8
CASSKLAGAPGEQFF
TGTGCCAGCAGCAAACTAGCGGGAGCCCCGGGAGAGCAGTTCTTC